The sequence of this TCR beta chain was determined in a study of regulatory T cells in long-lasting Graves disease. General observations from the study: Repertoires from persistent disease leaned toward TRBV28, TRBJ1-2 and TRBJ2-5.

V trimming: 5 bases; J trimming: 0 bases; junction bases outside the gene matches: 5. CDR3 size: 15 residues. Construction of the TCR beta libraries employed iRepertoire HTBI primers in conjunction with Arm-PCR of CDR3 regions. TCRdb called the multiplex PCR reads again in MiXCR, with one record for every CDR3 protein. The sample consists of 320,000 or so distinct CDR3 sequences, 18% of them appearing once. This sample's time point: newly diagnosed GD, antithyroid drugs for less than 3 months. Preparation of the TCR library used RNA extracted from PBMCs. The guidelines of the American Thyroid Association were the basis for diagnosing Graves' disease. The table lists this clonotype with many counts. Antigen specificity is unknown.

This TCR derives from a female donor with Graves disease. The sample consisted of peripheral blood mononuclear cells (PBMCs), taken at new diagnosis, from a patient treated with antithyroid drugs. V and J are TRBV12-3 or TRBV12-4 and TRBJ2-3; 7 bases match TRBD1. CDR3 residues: CASSLGTVSTDTQYF. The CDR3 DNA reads TGTGCCAGCAGTCTTGGGACAGTTAGCACAGATACGCAGTATTTT.